These 25 T cell receptor beta chains were all obtained from the same sample, sequenced in a study of shared clonotypes between healthy human individuals. Clones were read by immunoSEQ multiplex PCR, and TCRdb kept only the in-frame ones, dropping some. The sample gives about 510,000 clones, 60% to 80% of which show up once; around 12% is in the top ten. Sequencing input: PBMCs. The receptors stem from a woman in her forties in good health. Some clones in this sample may be carry-over from other donors' samples.

Details on this clone: It is unclear where the CDR3 begins or ends on the DNA, so no DNA is shown, and the CDR3 is as TCRdb lists it. CDR3: CTSVGGGTDTQYF. The chain couples TRBV1 to TRBJ2-3; the table's D gene call, TRBD2, was not cross checked with the DNA. TRBV1 is a recognized pseudogene. The CDR3 has 13 residues if both end residues are counted.

About this clone itself: Germline is not matched at one junction end, which may reflect a read error. V is TRBV7-7 and J is TRBJ1-4; tentatively, D is TRBD1 (6 bases). This CDR3 has 15 residues. Germline CDR1 reads SSHAT; CDR2 reads FNYEAQ (reference sequence). CDR3 coding DNA: TGTGCTAGCAGCTTAGGTCAGGGGACTAATGAAAAACTGTTTTTT. Translating it yields CASSLGQGTNEKLFF.

This rearrangement joins TRBV5-1 to TRBJ2-1; D is ambiguous. Deletions cut 0 bases from V and 9 bases from J, with 16 bases between. CDR1 and CDR2 from the germline V gene are SGHRS and YFSETQ. CDR3 length: 15 residues. DNA of the CDR3: TGCGCCAGCAGCTTGGAGCCCCAACCCCTAGGTGAGCAGTTCTTC. Its translation: CASSLEPQPLGEQFF. Looking up the rest from reference TRBV5-1 and TRBJ2-1 gives the full variable domain: KAGVTQTPRYLIKTRGQQVTLSCSPISGHRSVSWYQQTPGQGLQFLFEYFSETQRNKGNFPGRFSGRQFSNSRSEMNVSTLELGDSALYLCASSLEPQPLGEQFFGPGTRLTVL.

The chain recombines TRBV21-1 with TRBJ1-1. TRBV21-1 corresponds to a pseudogene. The CDR3 is made up of 13 amino acids. DNA of the CDR3: TGTGCCAGCAGCAAAGCGCTACGGAGGGTAGCTTTCTTT. Protein product: CASSKALRRVAFF.

The rearrangement joins TRBV6-1 to TRBJ1-1; D is unclear. CDR3 length equals 13 residues. V was clipped by 8 bases and J by 1 base, with 11 bases between them. Germline-derived CDR1 and CDR2 are MNHNS and SASEGT. The DNA of the CDR3 is TGTGCCAGCTTTGAGGGCCCGAACACTGAAGCTTTCTTT. Amino acids: CASFEGPNTEAFF.

The chain links TRBV15 to TRBJ2-6, with 9 bases lining up with TRBD1. CDR3 length: 17 residues. Germline CDR1 LNHNV, CDR2 YYDKDF (reference sequence). V lost 3 bases to trimming and J lost 0 bases; unmatched junction nucleotides: 3. The CDR3 bases are TGTGCCACCAGCAGGGGACAGGGAAACTCTGGGGCCAACGTCCTGACTTTC. Translation gives CATSRGQGNSGANVLTF.

The chain recombines TRBV7-5 with TRBJ2-2; no DNA check was done on the table's D call, TRBD1. TRBV7-5 is marked as a pseudogene. The CDR3 covers 15 residues. CDR3 region: CVRSLVGQKPGELFF. The CDR3 DNA follows: TGTGTCAGAAGCTTAGTAGGACAGAAACCCGGGGAGCTGTTTTTT.

This chain joins TRBV10-3 and TRBJ2-3; weak D call: TRBD2 (6 bases). Germline CDR1 and CDR2: ENHRY and SYGVKD. Trimming removed 6 bases at V and 6 bases at J, with 13 bases between. CDR3 length: 13 residues. The CDR3 DNA reads as TGTGCCATCAGGGCGGGGAGGAGGGATACGCAGTATTTT. Translation gives CAIRAGRRDTQYF.

A note on this clone: The junction departs from germline at one end; a sequencing error may be responsible. J is TRBJ2-5 and V is TRBV7-8; D call uncertain. Germline CDR1 and CDR2: SGHVS and FQNEAQ. The CDR3 covers 13 residues. CDR3 nucleotide sequence: TGTGCCAGCAGCCCTAGAGGTTCTAGGACCAAGTACTTC. Residues: CASSPRGSRTKYF.

In the case of this clone: This may arise from a read error, as a much more abundant clone is one base away. The DNA for the CDR3 is TGTGCCAGCTCACCACCGGGGACCTACGAGCAGTACTTC. Protein sequence: CASSPPGTYEQYF. The chain couples TRBV18 to TRBJ2-7, with D uncertain. V was cut by 0 bases and J by 2 bases, with 5 bases left in between. This CDR3 is built from 13 residues. Germline V gene lookup returns CDR1 KGHSH and CDR2 LQKENI.

V gene TRBV14 combines with J gene TRBJ2-1; 10 bases align to TRBD2. Germline lookup yields CDR1 SGHDN and CDR2 FVKESK. The CDR3 sequence is 16 residues long. The V gene end was trimmed by 1 base and the J gene end by 3 bases; junction bases not matched to a gene: 3. The CDR3 protein is CASSQARLAGYNEQFF. The CDR3 region has the DNA TGTGCCAGCAGCCAAGCCCGACTAGCGGGCTACAATGAGCAGTTCTTC.

Written as DNA, the CDR3 is TGTGCCAGCAGTCGGAAGACAGATACCTACGAGCAGTACTTC. This translates into CASSRKTDTYEQYF. This chain uses TRBV5-4 with TRBJ2-7; tentatively, D is TRBD1 (5 bases). V was trimmed by 5 bases and J by 2 bases, leaving 14 bases between them. The CDR3 totals 14 residues. Germline V gene sequence: CDR1 SGHNT, CDR2 YYREEE (reference sequence).

This chain uses TRBV6-5 with TRBJ2-1, with a weak D call TRBD2 (7 bases). Trimming cost V 6 bases and J 3 bases, with 15 bases left between them. CDR3 length: 15 residues. The germline CDR1 and CDR2 sequences are MNHEY and SVGAGI. For the CDR3, the DNA is TGTGCCAGCAGGATTAGGGGGGACTACTACAATGAGCAGTTCTTC. This translates into CASRIRGDYYNEQFF.

The chain combines TRBV27 with TRBJ2-2; unclear D gene. The CDR3 extends over 14 amino acids. From germline, CDR1 is MNHEY and CDR2 SMNVEV (reference sequence). V was clipped by 2 bases and J by 1 base, with 5 bases between them. The DNA of the CDR3 is TGTGCCAGCAGTTTAAACAAGAACACCGGGGAGCTGTTTTTT. Its protein product is CASSLNKNTGELFF.

The chain joins TRBV28 to TRBJ2-1; TRBD2 aligns across 8 bases. Germline-derived CDR1 and CDR2 are MDHEN and SYDVKM. With 3 bases clipped from V and 4 bases from J, the junction kept 11 bases outside the gene matches. This CDR3 is built from 17 residues. CDR3 nucleotide sequence: TGTGCCAGCAGTTTTTTGTCGGCTAGCGGGTATTACAATGAGCAGTTCTTC. Encoded protein: CASSFLSASGYYNEQFF.

The genes are TRBV7-9 and TRBJ1-1, with TRBD1 matching over 7 bases. CDR1 and CDR2 from the germline V gene are SEHNR and FQNEAQ (reference sequence). This CDR3 spans 13 amino acids. Germline trimming cut 4 bases from V and 6 bases from J; bases unmatched to any gene: 5. CDR3 DNA: TGTGCCAGCAGCTCCCAGGGGGGCGCTGAAGCTTTCTTT. Its protein product is CASSSQGGAEAFF.

The chain employs TRBV5-1 and TRBJ2-7, with 11 bases matching TRBD1. V shed 4 bases, J shed 7 bases, and the junction held 7 bases outside the gene matches. Germline CDR1 SGHRS, CDR2 YFSETQ. There are 14 residues in the CDR3. CDR3 region: CASSPGQGVGEQYF. The CDR3 nucleotides are TGCGCCAGCAGCCCGGGACAGGGGGTAGGGGAGCAGTACTTC.

The chain employs TRBV19 and TRBJ1-1, with D tentatively TRBD1 (5 bases). Trimming cost V 5 bases and J 1 base, with 17 bases left between them. Looked up from germline, CDR1 is LNHDA and CDR2 is SQIVND (reference sequence). This CDR3 comprises 16 residues. CDR3 sequence reads: CASSLALAGGNTEAFF. The CDR3 DNA reads as TGTGCCAGTAGTCTCGCCTTGGCGGGGGGGAACACTGAAGCTTTCTTT.

This clone was recorded once. This rearrangement joins TRBV30 to TRBJ2-3, with 7 bases matching TRBD2. CDR1 GTSNPN and CDR2 SVGIG come from the germline V gene (reference sequence). The CDR3 contains 14 residues. Unmatched junction bases numbered 5, after V lost 1 base and J lost 4 bases. The CDR3 nucleotides read TGTGCCTGGAGTGCACCGGGAGGAGCAGATACGCAGTATTTT. Protein sequence: CAWSAPGGADTQYF.

This clone was found a few times. The chain couples TRBV6-5 to TRBJ1-2, with 7 bases that match TRBD1. CDR1 and CDR2 from the germline V gene are MNHEY and SVGAGI. The CDR3 loop spans 13 amino acids. Germline trimming cut 6 bases from V and 2 bases from J; bases unmatched to any gene: 3. CDR3 sequence (DNA): TGTGCCAGCAGCCCGACAGGGAACTATGGCTACACCTTC. Translation gives CASSPTGNYGYTF.

The chain links TRBV5-1 to TRBJ2-7, with 7 bases lining up with TRBD2. This CDR3 has 15 residues. The junction had 5 bases not matched to a gene; V was cut back by 2 bases and J by 0 bases. The germline V gene encodes CDR1 SGHRS and CDR2 YFSETQ. CDR3 nucleotide sequence: TGCGCCAGCAGCTTCGGAGGGACTAACTCCTACGAGCAGTACTTC. It specifies CASSFGGTNSYEQYF. Complete variable domain (other parts from reference TRBV5-1 and TRBJ2-7): KAGVTQTPRYLIKTRGQQVTLSCSPISGHRSVSWYQQTPGQGLQFLFEYFSETQRNKGNFPGRFSGRQFSNSRSEMNVSTLELGDSALYLCASSFGGTNSYEQYFGPGTRLTVT.

This clone was counted a few times. This chain links TRBV12-1 with TRBJ2-4; the DNA was not used to check the table's D call, TRBD2. TRBV12-1 is a pseudogene segment. The CDR3 runs to 18 residues. The CDR3 protein is CASSFIVLATKGKNIQYF. The CDR3 DNA sequence: TGTGCCAGCAGCTTTATCGTCCTAGCGACTAAGGGTAAAAACATTCAGTACTTC.

This chain joins TRBV29-1 and TRBJ2-3, with TRBD2 matching over 9 bases. After removal of 4 bases from V and 10 bases from J, the junction contained 6 bases not matched to a gene. Germline V gives CDR1 SQVTM, CDR2 ANQGSEA. CDR3 length: 12 amino acids. The CDR3 loop reads CSVAASGKPQYF. As DNA, the CDR3 is TGCAGCGTTGCGGCTAGCGGGAAGCCGCAGTATTTT.

J is TRBJ1-5 and V is TRBV19; D not certain. The V and J ends lost 0 bases and 7 bases respectively, with 4 bases between them. The V gene's germline CDR1 is LNHDA and CDR2 SQIVND (reference sequence). This CDR3 is 12 amino acids long. The chain's CDR3 is CASSIDPQPQHF. The CDR3 nucleotides read TGTGCCAGTAGTATAGATCCGCAGCCCCAGCATTTT.

This clone appeared a single time. CDR3 in amino acids: CASSLSGRASGDTQYF. CDR3 nucleotide sequence: TGTGCCAGCTCACTCAGCGGGAGGGCCTCCGGAGATACGCAGTATTTT. The V gene is TRBV18, the J gene TRBJ2-3; TRBD2 matches at 10 bases. With 4 bases clipped from V and 5 bases from J, the junction kept 9 bases outside the gene matches. The germline CDR1 and CDR2 sequences are KGHSH and LQKENI. CDR3 length: 16 residues. Complete variable domain (other parts from reference TRBV18 and TRBJ2-3): NAGVMQNPRHLVRRRGQEARLRCSPMKGHSHVYWYRQLPEEGLKFMVYLQKENIIDESGMPKERFSAEFPKEGPSILRIQQVVRGDSAAYFCASSLSGRASGDTQYFGPGTRLTVL.